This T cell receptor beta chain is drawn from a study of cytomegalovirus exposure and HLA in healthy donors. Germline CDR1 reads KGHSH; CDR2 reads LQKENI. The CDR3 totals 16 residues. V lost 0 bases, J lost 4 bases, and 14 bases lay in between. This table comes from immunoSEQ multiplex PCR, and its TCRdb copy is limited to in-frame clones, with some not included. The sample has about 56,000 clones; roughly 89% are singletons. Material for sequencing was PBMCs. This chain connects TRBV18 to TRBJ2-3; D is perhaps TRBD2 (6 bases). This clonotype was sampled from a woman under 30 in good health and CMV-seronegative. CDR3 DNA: TGTGCCAGCTCACCACCTACCGGGAGTATTTCAGATACGCAGTATTTT. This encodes CASSPPTGSISDTQYF.